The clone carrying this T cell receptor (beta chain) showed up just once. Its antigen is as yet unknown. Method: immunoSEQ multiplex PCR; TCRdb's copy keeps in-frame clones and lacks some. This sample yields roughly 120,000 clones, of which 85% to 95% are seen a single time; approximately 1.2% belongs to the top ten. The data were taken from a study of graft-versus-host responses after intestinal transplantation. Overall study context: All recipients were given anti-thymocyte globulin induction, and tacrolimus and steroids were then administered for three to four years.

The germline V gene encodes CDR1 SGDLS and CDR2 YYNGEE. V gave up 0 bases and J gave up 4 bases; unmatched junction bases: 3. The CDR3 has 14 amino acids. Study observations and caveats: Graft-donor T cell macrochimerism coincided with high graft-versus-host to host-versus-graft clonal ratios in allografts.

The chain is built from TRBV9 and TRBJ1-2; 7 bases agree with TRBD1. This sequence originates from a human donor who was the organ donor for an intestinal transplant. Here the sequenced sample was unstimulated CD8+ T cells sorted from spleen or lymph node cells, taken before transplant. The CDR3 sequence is CASSVGQGGYGYTF. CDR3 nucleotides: TGTGCCAGCAGCGTAGGACAGGGTGGCTATGGCTACACCTTC.